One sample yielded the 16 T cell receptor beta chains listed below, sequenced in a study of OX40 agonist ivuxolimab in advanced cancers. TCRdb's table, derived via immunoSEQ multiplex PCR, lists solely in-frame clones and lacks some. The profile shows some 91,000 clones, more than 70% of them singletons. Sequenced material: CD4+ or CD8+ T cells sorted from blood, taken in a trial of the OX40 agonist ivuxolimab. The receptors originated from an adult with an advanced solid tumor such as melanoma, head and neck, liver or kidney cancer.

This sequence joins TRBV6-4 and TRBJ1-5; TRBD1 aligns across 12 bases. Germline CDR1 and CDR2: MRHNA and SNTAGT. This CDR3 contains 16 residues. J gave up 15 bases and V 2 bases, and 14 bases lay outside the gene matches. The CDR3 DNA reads TGTGCCAGCAGTGACGTGATTCGGGACAGGGGGCAAAGGTGGCATTTT. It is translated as CASSDVIRDRGQRWHF.

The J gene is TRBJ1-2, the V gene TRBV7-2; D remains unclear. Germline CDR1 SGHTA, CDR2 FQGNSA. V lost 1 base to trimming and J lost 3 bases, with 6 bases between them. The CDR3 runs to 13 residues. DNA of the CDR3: TGTGCCAGCAGCTTAGGGTTGGACTATGGCTACACCTTC. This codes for CASSLGLDYGYTF.

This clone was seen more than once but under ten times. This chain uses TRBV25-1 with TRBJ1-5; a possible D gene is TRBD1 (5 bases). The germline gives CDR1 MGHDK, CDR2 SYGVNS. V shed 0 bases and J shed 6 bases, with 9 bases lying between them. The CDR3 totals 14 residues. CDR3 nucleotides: TGTGCCAGCAGTGAATACAGGGTGGGTCAGCCCCAGCATTTT. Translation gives CASSEYRVGQPQHF.

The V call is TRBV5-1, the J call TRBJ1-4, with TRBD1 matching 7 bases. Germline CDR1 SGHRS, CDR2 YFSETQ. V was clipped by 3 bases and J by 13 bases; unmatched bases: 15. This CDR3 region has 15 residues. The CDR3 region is CASSSQGQPYEGLFF. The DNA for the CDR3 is TGCGCCAGCAGCTCACAGGGACAGCCATATGAGGGACTGTTTTTT.

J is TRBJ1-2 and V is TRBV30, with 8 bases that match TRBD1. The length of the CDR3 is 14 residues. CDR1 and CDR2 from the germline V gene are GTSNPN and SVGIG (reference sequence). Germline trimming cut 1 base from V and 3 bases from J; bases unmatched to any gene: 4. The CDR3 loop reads CAWSAGTGHYGYTF. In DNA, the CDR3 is TGTGCCTGGAGTGCCGGGACAGGCCACTATGGCTACACCTTC.

In DNA form, the CDR3 reads TGTGCCACCAGCAGAAAGGACAGGGGATTGGGTAATGAGCAGTTCTTC. Translation gives CATSRKDRGLGNEQFF. The chain couples TRBV15 to TRBJ2-1; 9 bases agree with TRBD1. The CDR3 sequence is 16 residues long. CDR1 and CDR2 from the germline V gene are LNHNV and YYDKDF (reference sequence). V lost 2 bases, J lost 7 bases, and 9 bases stayed unmatched. Drawing the rest from reference TRBV15 and TRBJ2-1, the complete variable domain is DAMVIQNPRYQVTQFGKPVTLSCSQTLNHNVMYWYQQKSSQAPKLLFHYYDKDFNNEADTPDNFQSRRPNTSFCFLDIRSPGLGDTAMYLCATSRKDRGLGNEQFFGPGTRLTVL.

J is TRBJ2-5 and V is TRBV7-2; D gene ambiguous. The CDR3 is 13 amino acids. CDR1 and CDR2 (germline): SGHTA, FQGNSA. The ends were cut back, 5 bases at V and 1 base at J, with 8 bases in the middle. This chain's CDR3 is CASSPLRQETQYF. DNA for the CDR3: TGTGCCAGCAGCCCCCTCCGCCAAGAGACCCAGTACTTC. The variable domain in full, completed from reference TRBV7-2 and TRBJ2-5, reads GAGVSQSPSNKVTEKGKDVELRCDPISGHTALYWYRQSLGQGLEFLIYFQGNSAPDKSGLPSDRFSAERTGGSVSTLTIQRTQQEDSAVYLCASSPLRQETQYFGPGTRLLVL.

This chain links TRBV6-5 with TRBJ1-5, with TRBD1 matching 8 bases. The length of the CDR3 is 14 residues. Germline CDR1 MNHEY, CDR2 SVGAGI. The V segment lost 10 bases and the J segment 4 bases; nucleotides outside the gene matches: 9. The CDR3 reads CATNVGQGNQPQHF. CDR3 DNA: TGTGCCACGAATGTCGGACAGGGAAATCAGCCCCAGCATTTT.

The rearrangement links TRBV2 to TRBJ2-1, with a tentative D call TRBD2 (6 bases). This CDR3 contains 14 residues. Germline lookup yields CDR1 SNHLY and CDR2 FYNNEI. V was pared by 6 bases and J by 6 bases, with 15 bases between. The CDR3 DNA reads TGTGCCAGCAGGGAACAACTAGCTGCCAATGAGCAGTTCTTC. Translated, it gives CASREQLAANEQFF.

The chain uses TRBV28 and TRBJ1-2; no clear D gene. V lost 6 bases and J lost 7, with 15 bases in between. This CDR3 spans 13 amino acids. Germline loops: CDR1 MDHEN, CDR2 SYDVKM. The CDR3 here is CASSLPGRGGYTF. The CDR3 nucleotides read TGTGCCAGCAGCCTGCCGGGCCGAGGTGGCTACACCTTC.

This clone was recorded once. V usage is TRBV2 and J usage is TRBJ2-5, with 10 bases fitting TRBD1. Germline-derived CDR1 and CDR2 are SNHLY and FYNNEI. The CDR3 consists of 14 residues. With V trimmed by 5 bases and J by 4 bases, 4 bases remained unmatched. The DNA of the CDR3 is TGTGCCAGCAGTCGAGGACAGGGGGGAGAGACCCAGTACTTC. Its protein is CASSRGQGGETQYF.

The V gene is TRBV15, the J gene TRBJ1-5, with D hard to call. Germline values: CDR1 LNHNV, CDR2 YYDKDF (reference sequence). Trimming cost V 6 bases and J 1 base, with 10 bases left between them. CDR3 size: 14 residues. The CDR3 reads CATSRSSSNQPQHF. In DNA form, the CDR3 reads TGTGCCACCAGTCGGTCCTCAAGCAATCAGCCCCAGCATTTT.

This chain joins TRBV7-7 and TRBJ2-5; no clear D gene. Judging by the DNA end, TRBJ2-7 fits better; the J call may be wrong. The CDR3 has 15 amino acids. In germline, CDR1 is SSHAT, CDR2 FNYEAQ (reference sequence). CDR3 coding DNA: TGTGCCAGCAGCAAGAGACAAGGTGGGAACTACGAGCAGTACTTC. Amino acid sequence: CASSKRQGGNYEQYF.

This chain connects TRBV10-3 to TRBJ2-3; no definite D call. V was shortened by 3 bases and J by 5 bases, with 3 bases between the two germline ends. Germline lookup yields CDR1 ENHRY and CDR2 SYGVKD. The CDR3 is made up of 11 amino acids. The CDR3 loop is CAISDLDTQYF. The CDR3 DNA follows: TGTGCCATCAGTGATCTAGATACGCAGTATTTT.

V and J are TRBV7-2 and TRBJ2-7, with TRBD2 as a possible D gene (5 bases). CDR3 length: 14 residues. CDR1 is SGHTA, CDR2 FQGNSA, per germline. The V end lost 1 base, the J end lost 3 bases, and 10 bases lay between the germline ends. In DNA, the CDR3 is TGTGCCAGCAGCTTAGGTCCCCGGGACTACGAGCAGTACGTC. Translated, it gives CASSLGPRDYEQYV.

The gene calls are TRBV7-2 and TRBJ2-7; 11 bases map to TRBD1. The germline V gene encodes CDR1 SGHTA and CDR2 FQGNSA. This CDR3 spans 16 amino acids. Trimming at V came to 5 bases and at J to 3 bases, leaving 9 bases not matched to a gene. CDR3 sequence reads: CASSISSGTGGYEQYF. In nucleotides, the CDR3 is TGTGCCAGCAGCATTTCGTCCGGGACAGGGGGCTACGAGCAGTACTTC.